The entry below describes one TCR beta chain. Trimming left V 0 bases short and J 2 bases short, with 8 bases between. Germline V gene sequence: CDR1 LGHNA, CDR2 YSLEER. This CDR3 is built from 15 residues. The authors reverse transcribed 0.5 to 1 ug RNA with random hexamers. An immunoSEQ multiplex PCR generated amplified TCR beta CDR3 products spanning 54 Vbeta and 13 Jbeta. A single record per CDR3 protein comes from TCRdb applying MiXCR to the immunoSEQ multiplex PCR reads. This table holds more than 150,000 distinct CDR3 sequences, 90% to 95% found once. The data were obtained in a study of CD8 T cells in Susac syndrome.

The sequence was collected from a human donor in good health. The chain employs TRBV4-3 and TRBJ2-1; D gene unclear. Sample: CD4+ T cells from PBMCs. The CDR3 reads CASSQEPLTYNEQFF. CDR3 sequence (DNA): TGCGCCAGCAGCCAAGAACCGTTAACCTACAATGAGCAGTTCTTC.